This T cell receptor (beta chain) came from a study of vaccination and CD4 T cells after COVID-19. Study-wide background: The convalescent population consisted of six males and four females, two of whom were of Hispanic ethnicity.

This clonotype was seen more than once but under ten times. Antigen specificity is unknown. The V and J ends lost 6 bases and 3 bases respectively, with 17 bases between them. The CDR3 consists of 16 residues. The V gene's germline CDR1 is SGHTA and CDR2 FQGNSA. Stated treatment: roughly 10-day PBMC culture with coronavirus spike peptide pools or control peptides (ViraFEST assay). Via ViraFEST, peptide pools expanded antigen-specific T cells before TCR sequencing. Once obtained from cultured CD4+ T cells, the DNA was sequenced using the Oncomine TCR Beta short-read assay. TCRdb processed the PCR reads anew with MiXCR; each CDR3 protein has one entry. The profile shows fewer than 11,000 distinct CDR3 sequences, around 30% of them singletons.

The TCR originated in a human donor who had recovered from COVID-19. The V and J genes are TRBV7-2 and TRBJ2-2; D might be TRBD1 (6 bases). Sequencing was performed on CD4+ T cells from blood, cultured in vitro, taken after SARS-CoV-2 vaccination. The CDR3 DNA reads TGTGCCAGCAGTCCCACAGGGAATCTGTACACCGGGGAGCTGTTTTTT. Translated, it gives CASSPTGNLYTGELFF.